A selection of T cell receptor beta chains follows, all from one sample in a study of blood T cell repertoires in COVID-19. The repertoire was sequenced with immunoSEQ multiplex PCR; TCRdb's copy has only in-frame clones and lacks some. The profile shows under 70,000 clones, around 87% of them singletons. Source material: peripheral blood. These receptors were collected from a woman between 18 and 30 years old with acute or convalescent COVID-19. Both conserved end residues are part of each CDR3. D genes are given only for firm matches. Not all rows give a size; the values are once, few, many and, for expanded clones, a class.

V gene	clone size	D gene	J gene	CDR3 DNA	CDR3 protein
TRBV15	.	TRBD1	TRBJ2-1	TGTGCCACCAGACGGCTCGGGACAGGGTTCGGAAGGGTGATATCCAATGAGCAGTTCTTC	CATRRLGTGFGRVISNEQFF
TRBV29-1	.	.	TRBJ1-4	TGCAGCGTTGAAGAGGAGGCAACTAATGAAAAACTGTTTTTT	CSVEEEATNEKLFF
TRBV4-1	.	TRBD2	TRBJ2-1	TGCGCCAGCAGCCCAGGACTAGCGGGAGGTATCTACAATGAGCAGTTCTTC	CASSPGLAGGIYNEQFF
TRBV18	.	TRBD1	TRBJ2-1	TGTGCCAGCTCACCTGGACAGGTAGGGAGTGAGCAGTTCTTC	CASSPGQVGSEQFF
TRBV5-1	.	TRBD1	TRBJ1-2	TGCGCCAGCAGCCAGACAGGGGCGGGCTACACCTTC	CASSQTGAGYTF
TRBV18	.	.	TRBJ1-1	TGTGCCAGCTCACCACAAACCTTACAGGGAAGCATGAACACTGAAGCTTTCTTT	CASSPQTLQGSMNTEAFF
TRBV19	.	TRBD1	TRBJ1-5	TGTGCCAGTAGCCAAAACCAGGGGGCAGTTCAGCCCCAGCATTTT	CASSQNQGAVQPQHF
TRBV2	.	.	TRBJ2-3	TGTGCCAGCAGTACCATACGGACTACCACAGATACGCAGTATTTT	CASSTIRTTTDTQYF
TRBV29-1	once	TRBD1	TRBJ2-1	TGCAGCGTTGTGGGACAGAACTACAATGAGCAGTTCTTC	CSVVGQNYNEQFF
TRBV9	.	.	TRBJ1-6	TGTGCCAGCAGCGTAGGGGTGTCAGGGTCACCCCTCCACTTT	CASSVGVSGSPLHF
TRBV6-5	few	.	TRBJ2-2	TGTGCCAGCAGTTGGGGACAACGTACCGGGGAGCTGTTTTTT	CASSWGQRTGELFF
TRBV19	.	.	TRBJ1-6	TGTGCCAGTAGCCAAACAGACTATAATTCACCCCTCCACTTT	CASSQTDYNSPLHF
TRBV7-9	.	.	TRBJ2-7	TGTGCCAGCAGCGGTGGGACTGCACCCTACGAGCAGTACTTC	CASSGGTAPYEQYF
TRBV20-1	.	.	TRBJ2-3	TGCAGTGCTCGTGGAGGCCCATTGGATACGCAGTATTTT	CSARGGPLDTQYF
TRBV28	.	.	TRBJ1-2	TGTGCCACCGCCCCTGCCCCCTCGGACTATGGCTACACCTTC	CATAPAPSDYGYTF
TRBV10-3	.	TRBD1	TRBJ2-3	TGTGCCACGGGACAGGGGATCTCCACAGATACGCAGTATTTT	CATGQGISTDTQYF
TRBV7-9	once	.	TRBJ2-5	TGTGCCAGCAGCGCCCAGGGGGGAAAGACCCAGTACTTC	CASSAQGGKTQYF
TRBV11-3	.	TRBD2	TRBJ2-3	TGTGCCAGCAGCGATAGCGGGGGGGCAGATACGCAGTATTTT	CASSDSGGADTQYF
TRBV30	few	.	TRBJ1-5	TGTGCCTGGAGTGTAGGAGGTTTACAGCCCCAGCATTTT	CAWSVGGLQPQHF
TRBV6-5	.	TRBD1	TRBJ2-2	TGTGCCAGCAGACCGGGACAGGGCATCACCGGGGAGCTGTTTTTT	CASRPGQGITGELFF
TRBV4-3	.	.	TRBJ2-3	TGCGCCAGCAGCCGGGGACGGGACACCAACACAGATACGCAGTATTTT	CASSRGRDTNTDTQYF
TRBV6-6	.	.	TRBJ2-1	TGTGCCAGCAGTTACTACAGTACGAATGAGCAGTTCTTC	CASSYYSTNEQFF
TRBV19	.	.	TRBJ2-5	TGTGCCAGTAGTATAGTCGCCGGGGGAGAAGAGACCCAGTACTTC	CASSIVAGGEETQYF
TRBV5-1	.	.	TRBJ1-4	TGCGCCAGCAGCTCGCAGGGTGGCGGTGAAAAACTGTTTTTT	CASSSQGGGEKLFF
TRBV11-3	.	.	TRBJ2-3	TGTGCCAGCAGCTTAGGCGCCTCCAGCACAGATACGCAGTATTTT	CASSLGASSTDTQYF
TRBV5-1	.	.	TRBJ2-6	TGCGCCAGCAGCTTGGATTGGGCGGGCCGATCTGGGGCCAACGTCCTGACTTTC	CASSLDWAGRSGANVLTF
TRBV2	.	TRBD2	TRBJ2-3	TGTGCCAGCAGTGACACAGGTATAAGACTAGCGGGGACAGATACGCAGTATTTT	CASSDTGIRLAGTDTQYF
TRBV4-3	.	TRBD2	TRBJ2-7	TGCGCCAGCAGCCAATACAGCGGGGCTTTCTCCTACGAGCAGTACTTC	CASSQYSGAFSYEQYF
TRBV18	.	TRBD1	TRBJ2-5	TGTGCCAGCTCACTTCACAGGGGAGACGAAGAGACCCAGTACTTC	CASSLHRGDEETQYF
TRBV12-3/TRBV12-4	few	.	TRBJ1-1	TGTGCCAGCCGAATCGAGGAGAACACTGAAGCTTTCTTT	CASRIEENTEAFF
TRBV18	.	TRBD2	TRBJ2-7	TGTGCCAGCTCCCCCGGGACTAGCGTGGTGTACGAGCAGTACTTC	CASSPGTSVVYEQYF
TRBV7-9	.	.	TRBJ1-2	TGTGCCAGCAGCCTCGGGGACTATGGCTACACCTTC	CASSLGDYGYTF
TRBV29-1	once	.	TRBJ1-5	TGCAGCGTTGGAACAGGGAATGAGGGTCAGCCCCAGCATTTT	CSVGTGNEGQPQHF
TRBV5-5	.	.	TRBJ1-3	TGTGCCAGCAGCCGTTCAGGGTATAGCTCTGGAAACACCATATATTTT	CASSRSGYSSGNTIYF
TRBV3-1/TRBV3-2	.	.	TRBJ2-7	TGTGCCAGCAGCCAAGACCCTACGCAGGTCCCCCTTTCCGAGCAGTACTTC	CASSQDPTQVPLSEQYF
TRBV4-2	.	.	TRBJ1-5	TGTGCCAGCAGCCAAGTTGTGGGGGGTCATCAGCCCCAGCATTTT	CASSQVVGGHQPQHF
TRBV11-2	.	.	TRBJ2-2	TGTGCCAGCAGCTTCCGTGCCAGCGGAGACACCGGGGAGCTGTTTTTT	CASSFRASGDTGELFF
TRBV5-1	.	TRBD1	TRBJ1-1	TGCGCCAGCAGCTTATACAGGGGGGAGACTGAAGCTTTCTTT	CASSLYRGETEAFF
TRBV7-2	.	.	TRBJ1-1	TGTGCCAGCAGCTTAGTCTACGCGCGGGTTACTGAAGCTTTCTTT	CASSLVYARVTEAFF
TRBV5-1	once	.	TRBJ2-1	TGCGCCAGCAGCACAGACCCCCAAAACAATGAGCAGTTCTTC	CASSTDPQNNEQFF